Sequencing of this TCR beta chain was carried out in a study of CXCR3-negative and CXCR3-positive naive CD8 T cells. Study-wide background: Collectively, the libraries yielded about 140 million TRB reads in total, at about 1.5 +/- 0.3 million per library. Study-wide results and caveats: Memory cells differed in TRBV-TRBJ usage, but naive CXCR3-negative and CXCR3-positive cells had similar usage.

Every subset of CD8+ T cells was sorted in triplicate at approximately 300,000 cells each. The CDR3 is 14 residues long. The germline V gene encodes CDR1 LNHNV and CDR2 YYDKDF (reference sequence). Libraries were UMI-labeled 5' RACE TRB cDNA. TCRdb reworked the 5' RACE reads into one entry per CDR3 protein, no DNA. This table lists about 48,000 distinct CDR3 sequences. Of note for this clonotype: What it binds is unknown.

The genes are TRBV15 and TRBJ2-7. This sequence originates from a human donor in good health. Some clones in this sample may be carry-over from other donors' samples. Sequencing was performed on memory CD8+ T cells from blood. The CDR3 reads CATGVYDDSYEQYF.